This T cell receptor beta chain was sequenced in a study of cytomegalovirus exposure and HLA in healthy donors. CDR3 length: 13 residues. The germline CDR1 and CDR2 sequences are MGHRA and YSYEKL. V shed 0 bases and J shed 5 bases, with 8 bases lying between them. The study ran its PCR with 60 Vbeta and 13 Jbeta primers. Per the authors' pipeline: Later analysis identified some 80 million unique TCR beta chains, approximately 10 million shared. The data were produced by immunoSEQ multiplex PCR, yet TCRdb's version contains in-frame clones alone and is incomplete. The D gene and trimming were derived from the DNA, and the V and J assignments and clone size from that table. The sample shows 95,000 to 150,000 clones, roughly 80% of them seen only once. To note about this clone: The target antigen is unknown.

Findings and caveats of the study: TRBV6-2, TRBV6-3 and some other V segments were unresolvable in 87-base-pair reads.

This sequence joins TRBV4-1 and TRBJ2-7; D is uncertain. Sample: PBMCs. The TCR was taken from a man aged 30 to 45 in good health and CMV-seronegative. The CDR3 sequence is CASSQDSEDEQYF. The CDR3 DNA follows: TGCGCCAGCAGCCAAGATTCTGAGGACGAGCAGTACTTC.